A single sample gave rise to the 8 T cell receptor beta chains below, sequenced in a study of T-cell reconstitution after alpha-beta-depleted transplantation in children. The library targeted TCRbeta and was prepared with unique molecular identifiers. MiXCR was run by TCRdb on the PCR reads, yielding one entry per CDR3 protein. The sample includes about a million distinct CDR3 sequences, 25% to 35% of them seen just once. This sample comprised PBMCs, mostly from graft donor cells, obtained 360 days after TCRalphabeta/CD19-depleted stem cell transplant. The receptors here all came from a boy younger than two who had a stem cell transplant for SCID, so the T cells may come from the graft donor.

The chain has TRBV19 and TRBJ1-1; D not resolved. Germline lookup yields CDR1 LNHDA and CDR2 SQIVND (reference sequence). This CDR3 region has 11 residues. Trimming shortened V by 7 bases and J by 1 base, and 4 bases separated the two germline ends. CDR3 amino acids: CASIRNTEAFF. CDR3 DNA: TGTGCCAGTATCCGGAACACTGAAGCTTTCTTT.

The V call is TRBV11-2, the J call TRBJ2-3; the D is unclear. CDR1 is SGHAT, CDR2 FQNNGV, per germline. V was trimmed by 4 bases and J by 0 bases, leaving 17 bases between them. The CDR3 is 17 amino acids. The CDR3 protein is CASSSSVAGWSTDTQYF. Written as DNA, the CDR3 is TGTGCCAGCAGCTCCTCCGTTGCAGGATGGAGCACAGATACGCAGTATTTT.

The chain is built from TRBV5-1 and TRBJ2-7, with D maybe TRBD1 (5 bases). The CDR3 spans 16 residues. V was trimmed by 1 base and J by 2 bases, leaving 16 bases between them. Germline assignment: CDR1 SGHRS and CDR2 YFSETQ. For the CDR3, the DNA is TGCGCCAGCAGCTTGAAGGTGACAGTGGAGACCTACGAGCAGTACTTC. Amino acid sequence: CASSLKVTVETYEQYF.

The chain is built from TRBV4-3 and TRBJ2-1; TRBD2 matches 8 bases. Trimming at V came to 1 base and at J to 5 bases, leaving 13 bases not matched to a gene. The CDR3 extends over 18 amino acids. CDR1 is LGHNA, CDR2 YSLEER, per germline. The chain's CDR3 is CASSQVLLAGRSNNEQFF. In DNA, the CDR3 is TGCGCCAGCAGCCAAGTTCTCCTAGCGGGTCGATCTAACAATGAGCAGTTCTTC.

J is TRBJ1-1 and V is TRBV18; a weak D match, TRBD1 (5 bases). The V end was cut by 2 bases, the J end by 4 bases, with 8 bases between. The CDR3 totals 13 residues. The V gene's germline CDR1 is KGHSH and CDR2 LQKENI. The CDR3: CASSPSGTTEAFF. The CDR3 bases are TGTGCCAGCTCACCATCAGGGACCACTGAAGCTTTCTTT.

V gene TRBV28 combines with J gene TRBJ1-1; D call uncertain. CDR3 size: 15 residues. Germline assignment: CDR1 MDHEN and CDR2 SYDVKM. V gave up 6 bases and J gave up 2 bases, with 16 bases separating them. The CDR3 spells CASSPNSEFNTEAFF. The CDR3 DNA reads as TGTGCCAGCAGCCCTAACTCGGAGTTTAACACTGAAGCTTTCTTT.

This clonotype was detected ten times or more. The genes are TRBV12-3 or TRBV12-4 and TRBJ2-7; D is undetermined. Trimming removed 5 bases at V and 3 bases at J, with 11 bases between. The CDR3 has 13 residues. The CDR3 DNA reads as TGTGCCAGCAGTCCCTTAGGACGCTACGAGCAGTACTTC. It specifies CASSPLGRYEQYF.

The chain uses TRBV5-1 and TRBJ2-1; 12 bases are shared with TRBD2. The CDR3 extends over 16 amino acids. CDR1 and CDR2 (germline): SGHRS, YFSETQ. V lost 4 bases and J lost 7; bases outside the gene matches: 9. For the CDR3, the DNA is TGCGCCAGCAGCGGGCTAGCGGGGGGGCCTCCTAATGAGCAGTTCTTC. It translates to CASSGLAGGPPNEQFF.